This T cell receptor (beta chain) is drawn from a study of blood T cell repertoires in COVID-19. The participants were between roughly 18 and 100 years old and came from roughly 24 US areas. Participants were placed into cohorts based on the clinical history they reported. CDR3 length: 12 amino acids. Germline values: CDR1 LGHDT, CDR2 YNNKEL (reference sequence). V lost 6 bases and J lost 9, with 12 bases in between. Original methodology: Using reference gene primer amplification, nucleated cell counts were estimated. The repertoire was sequenced with immunoSEQ multiplex PCR; TCRdb's copy has only in-frame clones and lacks some. D and trimming come from the DNA, and the V and J calls and clone size come from that table. The data show some 300,000 clones, with roughly 90% seen just once and roughly 2.9% held by the top ten.

The sequence derives from a woman aged 45-65 years who had been exposed to COVID-19. Input material: PBMCs or T cells enriched from blood (not recorded which). This chain uses TRBV3-1 (or the pseudogene TRBV3-2) with TRBJ2-1; D unclear. This CDR3 reads CASSPVGFEQFF. The CDR3 nucleotides read TGTGCCAGCAGTCCAGTGGGCTTTGAGCAGTTCTTC.